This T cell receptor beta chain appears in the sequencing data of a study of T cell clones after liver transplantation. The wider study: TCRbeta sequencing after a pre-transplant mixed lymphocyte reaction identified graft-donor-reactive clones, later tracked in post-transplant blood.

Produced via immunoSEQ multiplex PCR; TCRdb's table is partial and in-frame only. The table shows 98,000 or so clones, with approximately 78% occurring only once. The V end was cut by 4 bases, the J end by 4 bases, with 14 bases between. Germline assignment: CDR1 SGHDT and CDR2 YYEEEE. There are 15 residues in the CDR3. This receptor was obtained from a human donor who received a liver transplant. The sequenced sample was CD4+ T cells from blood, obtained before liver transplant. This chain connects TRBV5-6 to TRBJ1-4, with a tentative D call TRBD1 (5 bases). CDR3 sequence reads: CASSPGVSRNEKLFF. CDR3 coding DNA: TGTGCCAGCAGCCCGGGGGTGAGCCGTAATGAAAAACTGTTTTTT.